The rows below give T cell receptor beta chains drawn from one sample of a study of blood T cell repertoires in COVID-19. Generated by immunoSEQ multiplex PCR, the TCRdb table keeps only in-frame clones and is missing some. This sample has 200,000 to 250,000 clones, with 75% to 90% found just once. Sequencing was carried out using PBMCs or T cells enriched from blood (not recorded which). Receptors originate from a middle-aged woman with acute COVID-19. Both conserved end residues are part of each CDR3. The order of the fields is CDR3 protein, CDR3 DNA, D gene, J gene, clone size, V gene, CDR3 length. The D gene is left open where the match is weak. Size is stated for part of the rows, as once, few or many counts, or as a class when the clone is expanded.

CDR3: CASSPSQGYGYTF
DNA: TGTGCCAGCAGCCCCTCACAGGGCTATGGCTACACCTTC
D: -
J: TRBJ1-2
size: -
V: TRBV7-3
length: 13

CDR3: CASSQDRVGSYGYTF
DNA: TGTGCCAGCAGCCAAGACAGGGTAGGGTCGTATGGCTACACCTTC
D: -
J: TRBJ1-2
size: -
V: TRBV3-1/TRBV3-2
length: 15

CDR3: CASSPAGGVGEKLFF
DNA: TGTGCCAGCAGCCCAGCGGGGGGCGTTGGCGAAAAACTGTTTTTT
D: -
J: TRBJ1-4
size: -
V: TRBV9
length: 15

CDR3: CASSLGQGSGELFF
DNA: TGCGCCAGCAGCTTGGGACAGGGGAGCGGGGAGCTGTTTTTT
D: TRBD1
J: TRBJ2-2
size: -
V: TRBV5-1
length: 14

CDR3: CAISELAESKDGYTF
DNA: TGTGCCATCAGTGAGCTTGCGGAGAGCAAAGATGGCTACACCTTC
D: -
J: TRBJ1-2
size: -
V: TRBV10-3
length: 15

CDR3: CAWRGAVEAFF
DNA: TGTGCCTGGAGGGGGGCGGTTGAAGCTTTCTTT
D: -
J: TRBJ1-1
size: -
V: TRBV30
length: 11

CDR3: CASSQDLSRNTEAFF
DNA: TGTGCCAGCAGCCAAGATCTCTCTAGGAACACTGAAGCTTTCTTT
D: -
J: TRBJ1-1
size: -
V: TRBV14
length: 15

CDR3: CASSLARWQGHDQPQHF
DNA: TGTGCCAGCAGCTTAGCGAGGTGGCAGGGTCACGATCAGCCCCAGCATTTT
D: -
J: TRBJ1-5
size: -
V: TRBV7-8
length: 17

CDR3: CASSLLRGRLTEAFF
DNA: TGTGCCAGCAGCTTACTGAGGGGGAGACTTACTGAAGCTTTCTTT
D: -
J: TRBJ1-1
size: -
V: TRBV7-2
length: 15

CDR3: CASSGLAGYGYTF
DNA: TGTGCCAGTAGTGGCCTCGCGGGCTATGGCTACACCTTC
D: -
J: TRBJ1-2
size: once
V: TRBV19
length: 13